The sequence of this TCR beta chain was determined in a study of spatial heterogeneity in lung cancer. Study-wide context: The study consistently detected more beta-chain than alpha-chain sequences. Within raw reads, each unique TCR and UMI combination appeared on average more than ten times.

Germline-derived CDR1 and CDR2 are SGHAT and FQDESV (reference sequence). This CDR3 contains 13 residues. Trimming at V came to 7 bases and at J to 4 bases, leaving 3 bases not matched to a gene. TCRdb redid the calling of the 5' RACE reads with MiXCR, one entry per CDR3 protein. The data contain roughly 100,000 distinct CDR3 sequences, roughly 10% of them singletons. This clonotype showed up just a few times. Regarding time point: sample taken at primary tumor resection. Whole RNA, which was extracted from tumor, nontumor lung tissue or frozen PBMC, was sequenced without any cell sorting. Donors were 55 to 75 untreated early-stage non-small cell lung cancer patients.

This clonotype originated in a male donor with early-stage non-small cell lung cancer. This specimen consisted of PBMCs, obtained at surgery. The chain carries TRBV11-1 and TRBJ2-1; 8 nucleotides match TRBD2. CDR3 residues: CASTPGGYNEQFF. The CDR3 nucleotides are TGTGCCAGCACCCCGGGGGGGTACAATGAGCAGTTCTTC.